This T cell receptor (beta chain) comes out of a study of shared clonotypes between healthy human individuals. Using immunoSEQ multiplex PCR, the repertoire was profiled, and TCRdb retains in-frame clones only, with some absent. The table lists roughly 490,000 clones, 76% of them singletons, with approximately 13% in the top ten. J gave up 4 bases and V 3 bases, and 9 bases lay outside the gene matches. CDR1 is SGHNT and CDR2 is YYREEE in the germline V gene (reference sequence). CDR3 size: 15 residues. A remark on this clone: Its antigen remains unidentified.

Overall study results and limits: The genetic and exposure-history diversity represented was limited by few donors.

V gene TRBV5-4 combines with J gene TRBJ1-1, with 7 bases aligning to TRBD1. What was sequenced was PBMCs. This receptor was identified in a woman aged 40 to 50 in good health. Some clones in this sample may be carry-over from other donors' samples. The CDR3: CASSSPARGPTEAFF. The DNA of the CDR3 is TGTGCCAGCAGCTCCCCCGCAAGGGGGCCCACTGAAGCTTTCTTT.